This T cell receptor beta chain was captured by sequencing in a study of T cell responses to AZD1222 COVID-19 vaccine. Notes on the study in general: Reports indicate that nearly half of spike-specific TCRs are directed at unmutated variant regions. The study sampled repertoires only after the peak T cell response.

On this clone: What it recognizes is unknown.

Sequencing was performed with immunoSEQ multiplex PCR; in TCRdb, only in-frame clones are kept and a portion is missing. The profile shows about 120,000 clones, around 90% of them singletons. CDR1 and CDR2 from the germline V gene are DFQATT and SNEGSKA (reference sequence). The V end was cut by 3 bases, the J end by 0 bases, with 12 bases between. The CDR3 runs to 15 residues. Specimen: peripheral blood, collected on day 0 of MenACWY control vaccination. The rearrangement links TRBV20-1 to TRBJ1-3; D is unclear. The TCR was taken from an adult in good health. The CDR3 is CSASRGKLSGNTIYF. The CDR3, as DNA: TGCAGTGCTAGTCGCGGAAAGCTCTCTGGAAACACCATATATTTT.